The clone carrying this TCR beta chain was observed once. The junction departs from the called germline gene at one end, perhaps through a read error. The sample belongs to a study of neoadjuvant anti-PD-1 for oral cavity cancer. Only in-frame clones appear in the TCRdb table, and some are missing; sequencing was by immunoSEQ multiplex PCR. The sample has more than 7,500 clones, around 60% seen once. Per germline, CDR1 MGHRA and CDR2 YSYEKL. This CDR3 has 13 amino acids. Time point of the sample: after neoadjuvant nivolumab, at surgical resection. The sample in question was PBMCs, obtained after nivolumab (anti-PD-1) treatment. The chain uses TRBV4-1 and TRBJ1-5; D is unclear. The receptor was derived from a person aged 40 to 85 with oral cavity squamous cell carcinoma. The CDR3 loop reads CASSQGSNQPQHF. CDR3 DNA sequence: TGCGCCAGCAGCCAAGGGAGCAACCAGCCCCAGCATTTT.